The next 5 T cell receptor beta chains were all read from a single sample in a study of OX40 agonist ivuxolimab in advanced cancers. Libraries were built with the immunoSEQ multiplex PCR assay. This is the immuneACCESS table as TCRdb keeps it, with only in-frame sequences that have V and J called. A part of the clones is gone; compared with another copy, unresolved V genes explain less than half, and the rest is unexplained. This sample is represented by 85,000 to 100,000 clones; over 75% of them were singletons. In total, the top ten clones hold 4.5% to 5.5% of the sample. This sample comprised CD4+ or CD8+ T cells sorted from blood, obtained in a trial of the OX40 agonist ivuxolimab. These receptors were collected from an adult with an advanced solid tumor such as melanoma, head and neck, liver or kidney cancer.

This sequence joins TRBV6-1 and TRBJ1-5; tentatively, D is TRBD1 (5 bases). Germline CDR1 MNHNS, CDR2 SASEGT. Trimming pared 3 bases from V and 1 base from J, leaving 13 bases between. The CDR3 extends over 16 amino acids. Here the CDR3 reads CASSELRGASNQPQHF. CDR3 coding DNA: TGTGCCAGCAGTGAGCTTAGAGGGGCAAGCAATCAGCCCCAGCATTTT.

The chain joins TRBV7-8 to TRBJ1-1, with D tentatively TRBD1 (6 bases). Trimming pared 4 bases from V and 0 bases from J, leaving 12 bases between. The CDR3 covers 15 residues. CDR1 is SGHVS, CDR2 FQNEAQ, per germline. The CDR3, as DNA: TGTGCCAGCAGCTCTAGGAGGGGGGTGAACACTGAAGCTTTCTTT. Translation: CASSSRRGVNTEAFF.

The V gene is TRBV6-5, the J gene TRBJ2-2; D is undetermined. V gave up 11 bases and J gave up 6 bases, with 13 bases separating them. The CDR3 runs to 12 residues. CDR1 and CDR2 from the germline V gene are MNHEY and SVGAGI. CDR3 sequence: CAGRRLSGELFF. CDR3 in DNA: TGTGCCGGAAGACGGCTTTCCGGGGAGCTGTTTTTT.

The chain carries TRBV10-3 and TRBJ2-1, with 10 bases that match TRBD1. J was trimmed by 0 bases and V by 6 bases; bases with no gene match: 8. Germline V lookup: CDR1 ENHRY, CDR2 SYGVKD. This CDR3 is built from 17 residues. CDR3 loop: CAIRRRTGGSSYNEQFF. The CDR3 nucleotides read TGTGCCATCAGGCGACGGACAGGGGGGAGCTCCTACAATGAGCAGTTCTTC.

V is TRBV21-1 and J is TRBJ1-1. TRBV21-1 is an annotated pseudogene. There are 16 residues in the CDR3. The CDR3 sequence is CASSKVGDVWSTEAFF. The CDR3 DNA reads as TGTGCCAGCAGCAAAGTAGGGGACGTGTGGTCGACTGAAGCTTTCTTT.